One and the same sample provided the 23 T cell receptor beta chains below, sequenced in a study of blood T cell repertoires in COVID-19 (dated by TCRdb to 2020 to 2021). Receptor libraries were prepared by the immunoSEQ multiplex PCR assay. Drawn from immuneACCESS, this table holds only the in-frame rearrangements with V and J called that TCRdb kept. Clones are partly lost; checked studies trace under half to an unresolved V gene and leave the rest unexplained. Counted in this sample were approximately 77,000 clones; 70% to 90% of them appeared once. The ten largest clones capture almost 7% of the sample. The material sequenced was peripheral blood. These receptor sequences come from a woman older than 75 with acute or convalescent COVID-19.

In its sample, this clone was seen a few times. This sequence joins TRBV7-9 and TRBJ1-6, with a weak D call TRBD1 (6 bases). Germline CDR1 and CDR2: SEHNR and FQNEAQ (reference sequence). V gave up 2 bases and J gave up 7 bases, with 9 bases separating them. The CDR3 consists of 14 residues. CDR3 DNA sequence: TGTGCCAGCAGCTTAATGCAGGGGAATTCACCCCTCCACTTT. It specifies CASSLMQGNSPLHF.

This clone was seen a single time. The CDR3, as DNA: TGTGCCAGCAGCTTAGTTGGGACAGGGGGCTCTGGGGCCAACGTCCTGACTTTC. This sequence encodes CASSLVGTGGSGANVLTF. The chain combines TRBV7-3 with TRBJ2-6; 11 bases are shared with TRBD1. After removal of 2 bases from V and 0 bases from J, the junction contained 3 bases not matched to a gene. Germline CDR1 and CDR2: SGHTA and FQGTGA. The CDR3 has 18 residues.

V gene TRBV14 combines with J gene TRBJ2-6, with 10 bases fitting TRBD1. The CDR3 sequence is 13 residues long. In germline, CDR1 is SGHDN, CDR2 FVKESK. The trim removed 1 base at V and 19 bases at J, leaving 7 bases unmatched. The CDR3 region is CASSQGTGGSGTF. The DNA for the CDR3 is TGTGCCAGCAGCCAAGGGACAGGGGGAAGTGGAACTTTC.

V usage is TRBV9 and J usage is TRBJ2-7; D is perhaps TRBD2 (5 bases). V dropped 4 bases and J dropped 6 bases, with 23 bases sitting between them. The germline gives CDR1 SGDLS, CDR2 YYNGEE. This CDR3 contains 16 residues. The CDR3 coding sequence is TGTGCCAGCAGCCGTACTACGGACCGTACTCGGGGCGAGCAGTACTTC. Its translation is CASSRTTDRTRGEQYF.

V and J are TRBV29-1 and TRBJ2-5; 16 bases agree with TRBD2. J lost 5 bases, V lost 4 bases, and 7 bases had no gene match. Per germline, CDR1 SQVTM and CDR2 ANQGSEA. The CDR3 extends over 16 amino acids. This CDR3 reads CSVAGTSGREGETQYF. The CDR3 DNA reads as TGCAGCGTTGCCGGGACTAGCGGGAGGGAGGGCGAGACCCAGTACTTC.

This chain links TRBV4-1 with TRBJ2-5; the D gene is possibly TRBD2 (7 bases). CDR1 and CDR2 from the germline V gene are MGHRA and YSYEKL. CDR3 size: 16 residues. V dropped 0 bases and J dropped 1 base, with 12 bases sitting between them. CDR3 sequence reads: CASSQDVGGGQETQYF. The DNA for the CDR3 is TGCGCCAGCAGCCAAGATGTGGGAGGGGGCCAAGAGACCCAGTACTTC.

The chain couples TRBV3-1 (or the pseudogene TRBV3-2) to TRBJ2-2; 13 bases are a match to TRBD2. After removal of 4 bases from V and 6 bases from J, the junction contained 5 bases not matched to a gene. The CDR3 sequence is 16 residues long. Germline lookup yields CDR1 LGHDT and CDR2 YNNKEL (reference sequence). CDR3 nucleotide sequence: TGTGCCAGCAGCCGCACTAGCGGGGGGGCTGCCGGGGAGCTGTTTTTT. The encoded protein is CASSRTSGGAAGELFF.

The CDR3 spells CASSLLAIRSGANVLTF. The CDR3 region has the DNA TGTGCCAGCAGCCTCCTAGCGATCCGCTCTGGGGCCAACGTCCTGACTTTC. V gene TRBV7-2 combines with J gene TRBJ2-6; tentatively, D is TRBD2 (6 bases). The V gene lost 5 bases and the J gene lost 0 bases, with 14 bases spanning the gap. CDR1 is SGHTA, CDR2 FQGNSA, per germline. The CDR3 sequence is 17 residues long.

The genes are TRBV3-1 (or the pseudogene TRBV3-2) and TRBJ2-7; D may be TRBD1 (5 bases). Trimming shortened V by 1 base and J by 4 bases, and 14 bases separated the two germline ends. CDR1 and CDR2 from the germline V gene are LGHDT and YNNKEL (reference sequence). This CDR3 region has 15 residues. The DNA of the CDR3 is TGTGCCAGCAGCCAAGGGTCCGGCAGGGCGTACGAGCAGTACTTC. This codes for CASSQGSGRAYEQYF.

J is TRBJ1-5 and V is TRBV19, with D unresolved. V was trimmed by 2 bases and J by 3 bases, leaving 5 bases between them. There are 13 residues in the CDR3. Germline lookup yields CDR1 LNHDA and CDR2 SQIVND (reference sequence). CDR3 DNA: TGTGCCAGTAGTATAACCTACAATCAGCCCCAGCATTTT. Residues: CASSITYNQPQHF.

The CDR3 spells CASSLAASGGGEQYF. In DNA, the CDR3 is TGTGCCAGCAGCTTGGCGGCTAGCGGGGGCGGCGAGCAGTACTTC. V is TRBV5-6 and J is TRBJ2-7; 10 nucleotides line up with TRBD2. V dropped 0 bases and J dropped 6; count of bases not matched to a gene: 6. Germline V gene data show CDR1 as SGHDT and CDR2 as YYEEEE. The CDR3 totals 15 residues.

The CDR3 loop is CASKDLREGYTF. As DNA, the CDR3 is TGTGCCAGTAAAGATCTTCGAGAGGGCTACACCTTC. The chain recombines TRBV19 with TRBJ1-2; no clear D. There are 12 residues in the CDR3. Germline lookup yields CDR1 LNHDA and CDR2 SQIVND (reference sequence). Trimming stripped 7 bases from V and 8 bases from J, with 14 bases between.

This chain joins TRBV2 and TRBJ2-1; the match to TRBD2 covers 7 bases. The CDR3 sequence is 14 residues long. Germline CDR1 SNHLY, CDR2 FYNNEI. With 8 bases clipped from V and 4 bases from J, the junction kept 8 bases outside the gene matches. DNA for the CDR3: TGTGCCAGCGGACGGGAGGCCTCTTACAATGAGCAGTTCTTC. Amino acids: CASGREASYNEQFF.

The V gene is TRBV30, the J gene TRBJ2-1; D uncertain. Germline loops: CDR1 GTSNPN, CDR2 SVGIG (reference sequence). This CDR3 comprises 11 residues. Trimming removed 0 bases from V and 8 bases from J, with 5 bases in between. DNA for the CDR3: TGTGCCTGGAGTGTACGGGATGAGCAGTTCTTC. Protein: CAWSVRDEQFF.

The rearrangement joins TRBV7-8 to TRBJ1-2, with D perhaps TRBD1 (6 bases). The CDR3 is made up of 13 amino acids. From germline, CDR1 is SGHVS and CDR2 FQNEAQ. V was pared by 6 bases and J by 4 bases, with 12 bases between. Written as DNA, the CDR3 is TGTGCCAGCAGTCCCCGGACAGCCTATGGCTACACCTTC. Translation gives CASSPRTAYGYTF.

The chain couples TRBV9 to TRBJ1-2, with 8 bases lining up with TRBD1. V was clipped by 0 bases and J by 7 bases; unmatched bases: 2. The germline gives CDR1 SGDLS, CDR2 YYNGEE. CDR3 size: 13 residues. CDR3 nucleotides: TGTGCCAGCAGCGTAGCAGGGGGCCTTGGCTACACCTTC. It translates to CASSVAGGLGYTF.

This chain connects TRBV10-1 to TRBJ2-3, with 8 bases lining up with TRBD2. The CDR3 is made up of 16 amino acids. The J segment lost 4 bases and the V segment lost 2 bases, leaving 8 bases of the junction unmatched. In germline, CDR1 is WNHNN, CDR2 SYGVQD (reference sequence). The CDR3 sequence is CASSEGLAGTADTQYF. CDR3 sequence (DNA): TGCGCCAGCAGTGAGGGGCTAGCGGGCACCGCAGATACGCAGTATTTT.

The chain joins TRBV10-3 to TRBJ2-7, with D maybe TRBD1 (6 bases). Germline V gives CDR1 ENHRY, CDR2 SYGVKD. The CDR3 contains 13 residues. Deletions cut 6 bases from V and 0 bases from J, with 9 bases between. The CDR3 spells CAISTGNSYEQYF. As DNA, the CDR3 is TGTGCCATCAGCACAGGGAACTCCTACGAGCAGTACTTC.

The V and J genes are TRBV6-6 and TRBJ2-1, with TRBD2 matching 11 bases. The CDR3 length is 16 residues. Trimming removed 4 bases from V and 1 base from J; junction bases left unmatched: 3. CDR1 and CDR2 (germline): MNHNY, SVGAGI (reference sequence). CDR3 bases: TGTGCCAGCAGTTTCCCTAGCGGGGGGTCCTACAATGAGCAGTTCTTC. Protein sequence: CASSFPSGGSYNEQFF.

This rearrangement joins TRBV6-1 to TRBJ2-3, with a possible D match to TRBD2 (5 bases). Trimming pared 10 bases from V and 3 bases from J, leaving 11 bases between. Germline V gene lookup returns CDR1 MNHNS and CDR2 SASEGT. CDR3 length: 12 amino acids. The CDR3 is CAIGGLTDTQYF. The CDR3 region has the DNA TGTGCCATCGGCGGACTGACAGATACGCAGTATTTT.

This clone is a singleton in its sample. The V and J genes are TRBV4-3 and TRBJ1-2, with D unresolved. Germline V gene data show CDR1 as LGHNA and CDR2 as YSLEER. The CDR3 has 14 residues. The V end lost 0 bases, the J end lost 6 bases, and 11 bases lay between the germline ends. CDR3 sequence (DNA): TGCGCCAGCAGCCAAGATCGGGTACCTCATGGCTACACCTTC. Encoded protein: CASSQDRVPHGYTF.

CDR3 residues: CASSVAAQAKNIQYF. The CDR3 nucleotides are TGTGCCAGCAGCGTAGCCGCACAAGCCAAAAACATTCAGTACTTC. This chain uses TRBV9 with TRBJ2-4, with unresolved D. The ends were cut back, 0 bases at V and 0 bases at J, with 7 bases in the middle. The CDR3 totals 15 residues. The germline V gene has CDR1 SGDLS and CDR2 YYNGEE.

This chain links TRBV19 with TRBJ2-6; D uncertain. Germline V gene sequence: CDR1 LNHDA, CDR2 SQIVND (reference sequence). CDR3 length: 16 amino acids. Deletions cut 3 bases from V and 0 bases from J, with 9 bases between. The DNA of the CDR3 is TGTGCCAGTAGTATCCAGGAACTCTCTGGGGCCAACGTCCTGACTTTC. Its translation is CASSIQELSGANVLTF.